The 26 T cell receptor beta chains given below trace back to one sample, sequenced in a study of blood T cell repertoires in COVID-19. The data were produced by immunoSEQ multiplex PCR, yet TCRdb's version contains in-frame clones alone and is incomplete. The sample contains 55,000 to 85,000 clones, roughly 70% of which appear only once. Sequencing was done on a sample of peripheral blood. These receptors originate from a man aged 55 to 70 with acute or convalescent COVID-19.

V and J are TRBV10-3 and TRBJ2-5, with 12 bases lining up with TRBD1. Trimming cost V 6 bases and J 5 bases; bases outside gene matches: 4. Germline V gives CDR1 ENHRY, CDR2 SYGVKD. This CDR3 is built from 14 residues. The CDR3 region is CAISQGQGAETQYF. The CDR3 DNA follows: TGTGCCATCAGCCAGGGACAGGGGGCCGAGACCCAGTACTTC.

V is TRBV29-1 and J is TRBJ2-1, with TRBD1 matching 8 bases. The CDR3 loop spans 14 amino acids. CDR1 and CDR2 (germline): SQVTM, ANQGSEA. The CDR3 loop is CGGLDRVSYNEQFF. The DNA for the CDR3 is TGCGGCGGTCTGGACAGGGTCTCCTACAATGAGCAGTTCTTC.

This chain joins TRBV30 and TRBJ2-7, with TRBD1 as a possible D gene (6 bases). Looked up from germline, CDR1 is GTSNPN and CDR2 is SVGIG (reference sequence). CDR3 length: 13 amino acids. The V end lost 4 bases, the J end lost 5 bases, and 15 bases lay between the germline ends. CDR3 bases: TGTGCCTGGACCAGAGGCACAGGGAACGAGCAGTACGTC. It codes for CAWTRGTGNEQYV.

The chain links TRBV7-9 to TRBJ2-1, with D tentatively TRBD2 (6 bases). V was clipped by 0 bases and J by 6 bases, with 12 bases between them. Germline lookup yields CDR1 SEHNR and CDR2 FQNEAQ (reference sequence). The CDR3 spans 15 residues. CDR3: CASSLARGRSNEQFF. CDR3 nucleotides: TGTGCCAGCAGCTTAGCGCGGGGTAGAAGCAATGAGCAGTTCTTC.

By its share, this clone is medium-sized. The CDR3 region is CASSDTDRRTEAFF. CDR3 sequence (DNA): TGTGCCAGCAGTGACACGGACAGAAGGACTGAAGCTTTCTTT. The chain uses TRBV6-4 and TRBJ1-1; D might be TRBD1 (6 bases). Looked up from germline, CDR1 is MRHNA and CDR2 is SNTAGT. The CDR3 loop spans 14 amino acids. Trimming stripped 2 bases from V and 5 bases from J, with 12 bases between.

The V and J genes are TRBV2 and TRBJ2-5; the D is unclear. The germline V gene encodes CDR1 SNHLY and CDR2 FYNNEI. The CDR3 is made up of 13 amino acids. The V and J ends lost 4 bases and 3 bases respectively, with 9 bases between them. The CDR3 protein is CASSVLREETQYF. The CDR3 DNA reads as TGTGCCAGCAGTGTCCTCCGGGAAGAGACCCAGTACTTC. Full variable domain (missing parts from reference TRBV2 and TRBJ2-5): EPEVTQTPSHQVTQMGQEVILRCVPISNHLYFYWYRQILGQKVEFLVSFYNNEISEKSEIFDDQFSVERPDGSNFTLKIRSTKLEDSAMYFCASSVLREETQYFGPGTRLLVL.

This clone was detected a few times. The rearrangement links TRBV28 to TRBJ1-5, with D hard to call. Germline V gene sequence: CDR1 MDHEN, CDR2 SYDVKM. V lost 3 bases, J lost 5 bases, and 11 bases lay in between. CDR3 length: 14 residues. Here the CDR3 reads CASSLGQKDQPQHF. In nucleotides, the CDR3 is TGTGCCAGCAGTTTGGGCCAAAAGGATCAGCCCCAGCATTTT. Supplemented by reference TRBV28 and TRBJ1-5, the full variable domain reads DVKVTQSSRYLVKRTGEKVFLECVQDMDHENMFWYRQDPGLGLRLIYFSYDVKMKEKGDIPEGYSVSREKKERFSLILESASTNQTSMYLCASSLGQKDQPQHFGDGTRLSIL.

This chain uses TRBV6-4 with TRBJ2-7; TRBD1 might be the D (6 bases). This CDR3 has 15 residues. V was shortened by 5 bases and J by 2 bases, with 16 bases between the two germline ends. Germline V gives CDR1 MRHNA, CDR2 SNTAGT. CDR3 sequence (DNA): TGTGCCAGCAGTAACAGGGCGGCTCAGCCCTACGAGCAGTACGTC. This gives the protein CASSNRAAQPYEQYV.

V and J are TRBV11-2 and TRBJ2-5; 8 bases are a match to TRBD2. The CDR3 is 16 residues long. With 0 bases clipped from V and 2 bases from J, the junction kept 5 bases outside the gene matches. From germline, CDR1 is SGHAT and CDR2 FQNNGV. The CDR3 loop is CASSLDPAGAQETQYF. The CDR3 nucleotides read TGTGCCAGCAGCTTAGACCCAGCGGGGGCTCAAGAGACCCAGTACTTC. Together with reference TRBV11-2 and TRBJ2-5, the CDR3 gives the full variable domain: EAGVAQSPRYKIIEKRQSVAFWCNPISGHATLYWYQQILGQGPKLLIQFQNNGVVDDSQLPKDRFSAERLKGVDSTLKIQPAKLEDSAVYLCASSLDPAGAQETQYFGPGTRLLVL.

The chain combines TRBV11-3 with TRBJ2-3, with D perhaps TRBD1 (5 bases). V lost 2 bases and J 1 base, leaving 7 bases between the germline ends. This CDR3 comprises 14 residues. Germline loops: CDR1 SGHNT, CDR2 YENEEA. For the CDR3, the DNA is TGTGCCAGCAGCTTATCCAGGGGCACAGATACGCAGTATTTT. It specifies CASSLSRGTDTQYF. Looking up the rest from reference TRBV11-3 and TRBJ2-3 gives the full variable domain: EAGVVQSPRYKIIEKKQPVAFWCNPISGHNTLYWYLQNLGQGPELLIRYENEEAVDDSQLPKDRFSAERLKGVDSTLKIQPAELGDSAVYLCASSLSRGTDTQYFGPGTRLTVL.

This chain connects TRBV2 to TRBJ2-6; the match to TRBD1 covers 11 bases. The germline V gene has CDR1 SNHLY and CDR2 FYNNEI. V dropped 6 bases and J dropped 2; count of bases not matched to a gene: 6. The CDR3 loop spans 17 amino acids. CDR3 loop: CASRRRTGGAGANVLTF. The CDR3 DNA sequence: TGTGCCAGCAGAAGACGGACAGGGGGCGCTGGGGCCAACGTCCTGACTTTC.

This chain links TRBV18 with TRBJ1-1, with TRBD1 matching 8 bases. With 3 bases clipped from V and 3 bases from J, the junction kept 3 bases outside the gene matches. Germline V lookup: CDR1 KGHSH, CDR2 LQKENI. This CDR3 region has 14 residues. The CDR3 loop is CASSPSDRDTEAFF. DNA for the CDR3: TGTGCCAGCTCACCTTCGGACAGGGACACTGAAGCTTTCTTT. Full variable domain (missing parts from reference TRBV18 and TRBJ1-1): NAGVMQNPRHLVRRRGQEARLRCSPMKGHSHVYWYRQLPEEGLKFMVYLQKENIIDESGMPKERFSAEFPKEGPSILRIQQVVRGDSAAYFCASSPSDRDTEAFFGQGTRLTVV.

The chain recombines TRBV28 with TRBJ1-1, with D possibly being TRBD1 (5 bases). V dropped 5 bases and J dropped 4 bases, with 14 bases sitting between them. CDR1 and CDR2 (germline): MDHEN, SYDVKM. The CDR3 sequence is 14 residues long. CDR3 protein: CASSLSREGTEAFF. As DNA, the CDR3 is TGTGCCAGCAGTCTCTCCAGGGAGGGCACTGAAGCTTTCTTT.

The genes are TRBV5-5 and TRBJ1-2, with 7 bases identical to TRBD1. The CDR3 spans 14 residues. Per the germline V gene, CDR1 is SGHKS and CDR2 is YYEKEE (reference sequence). V was clipped by 6 bases and J by 4 bases; unmatched bases: 9. The chain's CDR3 is CASTQQGTVYGYTF. The CDR3, as DNA: TGTGCCAGCACCCAACAAGGGACAGTCTATGGCTACACCTTC.

The rearrangement joins TRBV13 to TRBJ2-3, with unresolved D. This CDR3 contains 15 residues. V lost 5 bases and J lost 0, with 12 bases in between. Germline CDR1 PRHDT, CDR2 FYEKMQ (reference sequence). The CDR3 spells CASSGRGVSTDTQYF. In DNA, the CDR3 is TGTGCCAGCAGCGGTCGAGGAGTAAGCACAGATACGCAGTATTTT.

This clone was picked up one time. The chain carries TRBV5-1 and TRBJ2-1; tentatively, D is TRBD2 (6 bases). The V end was cut by 0 bases, the J end by 10 bases, with 17 bases between. The germline CDR1 and CDR2 sequences are SGHRS and YFSETQ. The CDR3 is 15 amino acids. In DNA form, the CDR3 reads TGCGCCAGCAGCTTGGACGGGAGTTCCCCGGGGGAGCAGTTCTTC. Translation: CASSLDGSSPGEQFF.

The chain uses TRBV27 and TRBJ1-2; D is unresolved. CDR3 length: 14 amino acids. CDR1 is MNHEY and CDR2 is SMNVEV in the germline V gene (reference sequence). The V end lost 0 bases, the J end lost 6 bases, and 11 bases lay between the germline ends. CDR3 nucleotides: TGTGCCAGCAGTTTATCAGCCCACTCCGATGGCTACACCTTC. Translating gives CASSLSAHSDGYTF.

The chain joins TRBV3-1 (or the pseudogene TRBV3-2) to TRBJ2-3; TRBD2 aligns across 7 bases. CDR3 size: 14 residues. Germline CDR1 and CDR2: LGHDT and YNNKEL (reference sequence). V dropped 0 bases and J dropped 8; count of bases not matched to a gene: 5. The CDR3 DNA reads TGTGCCAGCAGCCAAGATCCAGGCGGGGGTACGCAGTATTTT. Translation: CASSQDPGGGTQYF.

This chain uses TRBV11-3 with TRBJ1-1; possible D gene TRBD1, 5 bases. The CDR3 sequence is 17 residues long. Trimming took 5 bases from V and 3 from J, leaving 22 bases between them. Germline CDR1 is SGHNT and CDR2 is YENEEA. CDR3 amino acids: CASSPGGGKGGDTEAFF. CDR3 DNA: TGTGCCAGCAGCCCCGGTGGGGGGAAGGGCGGAGACACTGAAGCTTTCTTT.

This clone has a single count. CDR3 in DNA: TGTGCCAGCAGCTTGGTTGCTGGGCCGGATACGCAGTATTTT. Translated, it gives CASSLVAGPDTQYF. The genes are TRBV5-8 and TRBJ2-3; unclear D gene. Trimming shortened V by 0 bases and J by 6 bases, and 11 bases separated the two germline ends. The germline CDR1 and CDR2 sequences are SGHTS and YDEGEE. CDR3 length: 14 residues.

CDR3 sequence: CASSQPGLTTDTQYF. The CDR3 DNA reads as TGCGCCAGCAGCCAACCAGGGTTAACCACAGATACGCAGTATTTT. V usage is TRBV4-1 and J usage is TRBJ2-3, with TRBD1 as a possible D gene (5 bases). Trimming stripped 2 bases from V and 2 bases from J, with 11 bases between. This CDR3 has 15 residues. The germline V gene has CDR1 MGHRA and CDR2 YSYEKL.

The J gene is TRBJ2-7, the V gene TRBV11-2; D call uncertain. Between the trimmed V and J ends, which lost 6 bases and 4 bases, there was a span of 16 bases. Germline V CDR1 and CDR2: SGHAT, FQNNGV. This CDR3 has 14 residues. DNA for the CDR3: TGTGCCAGCAGTCCGCTGGCAGAAAATTACGAGCAGTACGTC. Its protein is CASSPLAENYEQYV.

The chain combines TRBV7-9 with TRBJ2-5, with 9 bases identical to TRBD2. Germline assignment: CDR1 SEHNR and CDR2 FQNEAQ (reference sequence). The CDR3 has 15 residues. The V gene end was trimmed by 7 bases and the J gene end by 5 bases; junction bases not matched to a gene: 11. In DNA form, the CDR3 reads TGTGCCAGCATGGGCAAGACTAGCGGATTGGAGACCCAGTACTTC. It specifies CASMGKTSGLETQYF.

The genes are TRBV21-1 and TRBJ2-2; the table's D gene call, TRBD2, was not cross checked with the DNA. TRBV21-1 is flagged as a pseudogene. The CDR3 covers 13 residues. The CDR3: CASSKFRTGELFF. The CDR3 DNA follows: TGTGCCAGCAGCAAATTTCGCACCGGGGAGCTGTTTTTT.

V is TRBV6-2 or TRBV6-3 and J is TRBJ2-3; the D gene is possibly TRBD2 (5 bases). In germline, CDR1 is MNHEY, CDR2 SVGEGT. CDR3 length: 16 amino acids. Trimming shortened V by 0 bases and J by 3 bases, and 13 bases separated the two germline ends. CDR3 sequence (DNA): TGTGCCAGCAGTTACTCGAGGGCAGTTATTACAGATACGCAGTATTTT. Protein product: CASSYSRAVITDTQYF.

The rearrangement joins TRBV27 to TRBJ2-3; 13 nucleotides align to TRBD2. V lost 6 bases, J lost 8 bases, and 20 bases stayed unmatched. The CDR3 loop spans 19 amino acids. The germline CDR1 and CDR2 sequences are MNHEY and SMNVEV (reference sequence). The chain's CDR3 is CASSSPRTSGRSGGVTQYF. For the CDR3, the DNA is TGTGCCAGCAGCTCCCCAAGGACTAGCGGGAGAAGTGGGGGCGTTACGCAGTATTTT.